A few counts support the clone carrying this T cell receptor (beta chain). Its matching antigen is unknown. The TCR beta cDNA libraries contained unique molecular identifiers. Between about 0.85 and 10 million T cells gave rise to hundreds of thousands of cDNA molecules. A single record per CDR3 protein comes from TCRdb applying MiXCR to the PCR reads. Among about 770,000 distinct CDR3 sequences listed, 40% to 55% were seen once. Trimming cost V 10 bases and J 3 bases, with 18 bases left between them. This CDR3 has 14 amino acids. Germline CDR1 reads MNHEY; CDR2 reads SMNVEV (reference sequence). The data are from a study of post-analysis software for immune sequencing data. Study-level information: Patients with relapsing-remitting, secondary progressive and progressive-relapsing multiple sclerosis courses were all represented. General study results and limits: Comparison with controls showed significantly lower normalized Chao1 diversity in multiple sclerosis patients. Included in a set of several TRBV segments more frequent in patients than controls were TRBV5-6, TRBV5-1 and TRBV20-1. Strong same-batch co-clustering of samples appeared with F measure clustering.

This sequence originates from a girl aged 5-17 years with multiple sclerosis. The specimen sequenced was blood. The chain uses TRBV27 and TRBJ1-2; the D is unclear. The CDR3 spells CATKDGGRHYGYTF. Written as DNA, the CDR3 is TGTGCCACCAAAGACGGCGGGCGACACTATGGCTACACCTTC.